The present TCR beta chain was sequenced within a study of radiotherapy plus CTLA-4 blockade in lung cancer (dated by TCRdb to 2016 to 2018). As for the study more broadly: Objective responses were observed in 18% of enrolled patients, and disease control was achieved in 31%. Paper-wide results and their limitations: After treatment with radiotherapy and ipilimumab, TCR clones that came from tumors expanded in the peripheral blood. The strongest predictors of response were reported to be early dynamic shifts in blood T cell clones along with a rise in serum interferon-beta following radiation.

The library relied on the immunoSEQ multiplex PCR assay. In its TCRdb copy, this immuneACCESS table keeps in-frame sequences only and misses some clones. Where compared with another copy, unresolved V genes explain less than half of these, and the others have no known cause. The sample contains under 95,000 clones, roughly four fifths of them found a single time. Approximately 0.79% of the sample comes from the top ten. About this clone: Its antigen is currently not known. Qualities for individual bases were not recorded, and no much larger clone is one base off.

The study evaluated CTLA-4 blockade (ipilimumab) given together with focal radiation therapy in patients who had chemo-refractory metastatic non-small-cell lung cancer. Trimming takes 3 bases from V and 3 bases from J, and the germline ends sit 11 bases apart. The CDR3 starts with the cysteine, ends with the phenylalanine, and has 15 residues. Solely the CDR3 DNA is kept, with 45 bases framed from the first base. The germline V gene yields SNHLY for CDR1 and FYNNEI for CDR2. This sequence was found in a human donor with non-small cell lung cancer who had stable disease on radiotherapy plus ipilimumab. The material sequenced was peripheral blood, taken from a patient treated with radiotherapy plus ipilimumab. This receptor chain uses TRBV2 and TRBJ2-2, and perhaps TRBD1 as D gene, on 5 matching bases. The bases read TGTGCCAGCAGTGAGCCCAGGGCCGACACCGGGGAGCTGTTTTTT. It is translated as CASSEPRADTGELFF.